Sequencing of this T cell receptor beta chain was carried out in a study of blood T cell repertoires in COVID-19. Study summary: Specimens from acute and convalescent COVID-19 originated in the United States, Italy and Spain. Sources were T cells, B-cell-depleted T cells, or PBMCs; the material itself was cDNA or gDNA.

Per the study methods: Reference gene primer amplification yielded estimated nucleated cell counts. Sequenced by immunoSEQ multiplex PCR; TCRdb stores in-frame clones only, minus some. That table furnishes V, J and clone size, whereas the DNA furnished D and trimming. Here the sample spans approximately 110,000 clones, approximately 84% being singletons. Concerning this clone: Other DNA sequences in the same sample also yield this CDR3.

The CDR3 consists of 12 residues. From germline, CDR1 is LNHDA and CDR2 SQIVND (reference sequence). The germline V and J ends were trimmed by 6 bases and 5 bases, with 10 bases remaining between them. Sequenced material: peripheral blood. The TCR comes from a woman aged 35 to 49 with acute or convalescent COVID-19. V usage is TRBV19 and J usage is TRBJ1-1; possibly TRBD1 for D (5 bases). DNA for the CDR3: TGTGCCAGTAGACAGGTCCCGACTGAAGCTTTCTTT. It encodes CASRQVPTEAFF. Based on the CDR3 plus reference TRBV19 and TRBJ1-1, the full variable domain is DGGITQSPKYLFRKEGQNVTLSCEQNLNHDAMYWYRQDPGQGLRLIYYSQIVNDFQKGDIAEGYSVSREKKESFPLTVTSAQKNPTAFYLCASRQVPTEAFFGQGTRLTVV.